This entry concerns a single T cell receptor (beta chain). The data stem from a study of control samples from healthy donors and cancer patients. The repertoire was sequenced with immunoSEQ multiplex PCR; TCRdb's copy has only in-frame clones and lacks some. Here the sample spans 100,000 to 150,000 clones, around 90% being singletons. The receptor comes from a man aged 35-49 years in good health. What was sequenced was blood.

The CDR3 region is CASSSLGGNSPLHF. CDR3 DNA sequence: TGTGCCAGCAGCTCCCTAGGGGGGAATTCACCCCTCCACTTT. The chain links TRBV7-9 to TRBJ1-6, with a possible D match to TRBD1 (6 bases). The germline V and J ends were trimmed by 4 bases and 7 bases, with 11 bases remaining between them. Germline V gives CDR1 SEHNR, CDR2 FQNEAQ (reference sequence). CDR3 length: 14 amino acids.